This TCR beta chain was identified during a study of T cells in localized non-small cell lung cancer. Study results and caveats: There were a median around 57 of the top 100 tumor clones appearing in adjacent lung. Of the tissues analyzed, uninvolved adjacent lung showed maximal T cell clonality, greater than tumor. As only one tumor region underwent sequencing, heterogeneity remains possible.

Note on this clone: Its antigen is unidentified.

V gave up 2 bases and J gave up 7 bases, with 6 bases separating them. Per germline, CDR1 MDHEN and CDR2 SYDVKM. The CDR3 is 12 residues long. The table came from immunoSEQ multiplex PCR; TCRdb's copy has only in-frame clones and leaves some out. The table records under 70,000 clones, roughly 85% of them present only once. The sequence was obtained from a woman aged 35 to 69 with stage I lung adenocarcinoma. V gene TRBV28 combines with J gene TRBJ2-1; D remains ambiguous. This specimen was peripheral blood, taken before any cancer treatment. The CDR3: CASSLGWNEQFF. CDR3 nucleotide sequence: TGTGCCAGCAGTTTAGGCTGGAATGAGCAGTTCTTC. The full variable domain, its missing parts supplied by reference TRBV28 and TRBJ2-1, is DVKVTQSSRYLVKRTGEKVFLECVQDMDHENMFWYRQDPGLGLRLIYFSYDVKMKEKGDIPEGYSVSREKKERFSLILESASTNQTSMYLCASSLGWNEQFFGPGTRLTVL.